The 25 T cell receptor beta chains below all came from one sample that was sequenced in a study of CD8+ T cells in alopecia areata. Investigators isolated RNA and reverse transcribed it into cDNA to act as the sequencing template. The protocol was immunoSEQ multiplex PCR, while the TCRdb copy is restricted to in-frame clones and leaves out a portion. The sample lists 90,000 to 120,000 clones, approximately 59% occurring once. The specimen sequenced was CD8+ T cells sorted from blood. The receptors shown here come from a human donor in good health.

CDR3 DNA sequence: TGTGCCAGCCGGTTGGAGCCGGAACTGATGAACACTGAAGCTTTCTTT. Its protein product is CASRLEPELMNTEAFF. J is TRBJ1-1 and V is TRBV5-4, with D hard to call. The CDR3 covers 16 residues. CDR1 and CDR2 from the germline V gene are SGHNT and YYREEE (reference sequence). V was trimmed by 7 bases and J by 0 bases, leaving 19 bases between them. The full variable domain, rest sourced from reference TRBV5-4 and TRBJ1-1, is ETGVTQSPTHLIKTRGQQVTLRCSSQSGHNTVSWYQQALGQGPQFIFQYYREEENGRGNFPPRFSGLQFPNYSSELNVNALELDDSALYLCASRLEPELMNTEAFFGQGTRLTVV.

The CDR3 DNA is TGTGCCACCAGCGAACGGACTAGCACTAAAGAGACCCAGTACTTC. Protein product: CATSERTSTKETQYF. The chain is built from TRBV15 and TRBJ2-5, with 8 bases that match TRBD2. V lost 5 bases and J lost 3; bases outside the gene matches: 8. The germline V gene has CDR1 LNHNV and CDR2 YYDKDF (reference sequence). The CDR3 sequence is 15 residues long.

The chain employs TRBV25-1 and TRBJ2-7; D is possibly TRBD2 (7 bases). Deletions cut 1 base from V and 5 bases from J, with 15 bases between. CDR3 size: 15 residues. CDR1 is MGHDK and CDR2 is SYGVNS in the germline V gene. CDR3 protein: CASSEWGGLRDEQYF. The DNA of the CDR3 is TGTGCCAGCAGTGAATGGGGGGGGCTCAGGGACGAGCAGTACTTC.

There are a few counts of this clone. The chain combines TRBV28 with TRBJ2-1; D unclear. The CDR3 is 14 amino acids. Germline assignment: CDR1 MDHEN and CDR2 SYDVKM. Trimming pared 1 base from V and 4 bases from J, leaving 8 bases between. CDR3 region: CASSLLSGYNEQFF. The CDR3 DNA sequence: TGTGCCAGCAGTTTATTGTCAGGTTACAATGAGCAGTTCTTC.

The chain combines TRBV20-1 with TRBJ1-1; D is uncertain. Germline CDR1 DFQATT, CDR2 SNEGSKA (reference sequence). The CDR3 has 10 amino acids. Trimming pared 0 bases from V and 9 bases from J, leaving 5 bases between. DNA of the CDR3: TGCAGTGCTAGAGATCCCCAAGCTTTCTTT. Residues: CSARDPQAFF.

In regard to this clone: An end of the junction differs from the germline gene, which may be a read error. The rearrangement uses TRBV6-5 and TRBJ2-5; 8 bases are shared with TRBD2. The germline gives CDR1 MNHEY, CDR2 SVGAGI. This CDR3 is built from 15 residues. The CDR3 DNA reads TGTGCAAGCAGCTTAAGCGGGGGTACTCAAGAGACCCAGTACTTC. This translates into CASSLSGGTQETQYF.

This clone was recorded once. The chain uses TRBV5-6 and TRBJ1-2; maybe TRBD1 (6 bases). This CDR3 has 16 residues. Per germline, CDR1 SGHDT and CDR2 YYEEEE. The V end was cut by 4 bases, the J end by 1 base, with 17 bases between. The CDR3 region is CASSLGRDTINYGYTF. Written as DNA, the CDR3 is TGTGCCAGCAGCCTGGGCCGGGACACCATTAACTATGGCTACACCTTC.

The chain combines TRBV4-1 with TRBJ2-3; 8 positions agree with TRBD2. Germline loops: CDR1 MGHRA, CDR2 YSYEKL. The CDR3 contains 17 residues. Losses at the gene ends were 0 bases for V and 7 bases for J; bases not matched to a gene: 12. CDR3 sequence reads: CASSQDIPAGALNTQYF. CDR3 DNA: TGCGCCAGCAGCCAAGATATCCCAGCGGGGGCCCTAAATACGCAGTATTTT.

This clone was seen just once. This chain connects TRBV11-2 to TRBJ2-5, with TRBD1 matching over 9 bases. CDR3 length: 16 residues. The germline V gene encodes CDR1 SGHAT and CDR2 FQNNGV. The V segment lost 4 bases and the J segment 5 bases; nucleotides outside the gene matches: 11. Here the CDR3 DNA reads TGTGCCAGCAGCTGGACAGGGGCCATAGGATATGAGACCCAGTACTTC. Protein sequence: CASSWTGAIGYETQYF. Based on the CDR3 plus reference TRBV11-2 and TRBJ2-5, the full variable domain is EAGVAQSPRYKIIEKRQSVAFWCNPISGHATLYWYQQILGQGPKLLIQFQNNGVVDDSQLPKDRFSAERLKGVDSTLKIQPAKLEDSAVYLCASSWTGAIGYETQYFGPGTRLLVL.

The chain uses TRBV13 and TRBJ2-2; D is unresolved. Trimming took 0 bases from V and 7 from J, leaving 12 bases between them. The germline V gene has CDR1 PRHDT and CDR2 FYEKMQ (reference sequence). The CDR3 length is 15 residues. The DNA for the CDR3 is TGTGCCAGCAGCTTAGGGGTCAGGAACGACGGGGAGCTGTTTTTT. Residues: CASSLGVRNDGELFF.

This clone came up many times. Other nucleotide sequences in the sample specify the same CDR3. This chain joins TRBV7-9 and TRBJ1-1, with D possibly being TRBD1 (5 bases). Germline V gene data show CDR1 as SEHNR and CDR2 as FQNEAQ (reference sequence). Trimming shortened V by 1 base and J by 2 bases, and 8 bases separated the two germline ends. This CDR3 comprises 14 residues. This CDR3 is CASSLGQSNTEAFF. The CDR3 DNA is TGTGCCAGCAGCTTAGGACAGAGTAACACTGAAGCTTTCTTT.

V and J are TRBV12-5 and TRBJ2-5, with TRBD2 matching over 8 bases. V was pared by 6 bases and J by 5 bases, with 2 bases of the junction left unmatched. Germline V gives CDR1 LGHNT, CDR2 FRNRAP. CDR3 length: 12 residues. The CDR3 reads CASGAGVETQYF. Here the CDR3 DNA reads TGTGCTAGTGGAGCGGGGGTGGAGACCCAGTACTTC.

The chain carries TRBV7-8 and TRBJ2-1, with TRBD2 as a possible D gene (5 bases). CDR1 is SGHVS and CDR2 is FQNEAQ in the germline V gene. V was shortened by 5 bases and J by 6 bases, with 23 bases between the two germline ends. The CDR3 spans 17 residues. CDR3 amino acids: CASSPIIGKPVANEQFF. The CDR3 nucleotides are TGTGCCAGCAGCCCGATAATCGGGAAACCTGTCGCCAATGAGCAGTTCTTC.

This clone was picked up one time. The chain carries TRBV7-9 and TRBJ2-1; 8 nucleotides line up with TRBD1. Germline V CDR1 and CDR2: SEHNR, FQNEAQ (reference sequence). With V trimmed by 4 bases and J by 8 bases, 1 base remained unmatched. This CDR3 is 12 amino acids long. CDR3 sequence reads: CASSYRGDEQFF. The CDR3, as DNA: TGTGCCAGCAGCTACAGGGGGGATGAGCAGTTCTTC.

This clone was detected only once. The V gene is TRBV28, the J gene TRBJ2-5; D may be TRBD2 (5 bases). V shed 7 bases and J shed 5 bases, with 26 bases lying between them. The CDR3 covers 17 residues. From germline, CDR1 is MDHEN and CDR2 SYDVKM. The CDR3 DNA follows: TGTGCCAGCACTCCTCCCCCTCTCGGTGCCGAGCGGGAGACCCAGTACTTC. Protein: CASTPPPLGAERETQYF.

This clone was observed many times. The gene calls are TRBV10-2 and TRBJ1-2; D remains unclear. Trimming shortened V by 5 bases and J by 4 bases, and 8 bases separated the two germline ends. The germline CDR1 and CDR2 sequences are WSHSY and SAAADI. The CDR3 totals 12 residues. For the CDR3, the DNA is TGCGCCAGCAGTAGTCAGGCCTATGGCTACACCTTC. Translation: CASSSQAYGYTF.

This chain links TRBV27 with TRBJ1-1; perhaps TRBD1 as D (6 bases). The CDR3 runs to 14 residues. V lost 2 bases and J 3 bases, leaving 10 bases between the germline ends. Germline V CDR1 and CDR2: MNHEY, SMNVEV (reference sequence). The CDR3 loop reads CASSLGRGYTEAFF. Written as DNA, the CDR3 is TGTGCCAGCAGTTTAGGGAGGGGGTACACTGAAGCTTTCTTT.

This clone was detected only a few times. The J gene is TRBJ1-3, the V gene TRBV4-3; TRBD1 might be the D (5 bases). The germline V and J ends were trimmed by 0 bases and 4 bases, with 10 bases remaining between them. CDR1 LGHNA and CDR2 YSLEER come from the germline V gene. This CDR3 comprises 15 residues. The DNA for the CDR3 is TGCGCCAGCAGCCAAGATCGCAGGGAAGGAAACACCATATATTTT. Translation gives CASSQDRREGNTIYF.

The chain recombines TRBV28 with TRBJ1-2; tentative D call: TRBD1 (5 bases). CDR1 is MDHEN, CDR2 SYDVKM, per germline. CDR3 size: 14 residues. The V end was cut by 4 bases, the J end by 8 bases, with 17 bases between. As DNA, the CDR3 is TGTGCCAGCAGTTCACTCCGGGACGCTGGCGGCTACACCTTC. Amino acid sequence: CASSSLRDAGGYTF.

Only a few counts were recorded for this clone. V usage is TRBV28 and J usage is TRBJ2-5; the match to TRBD2 covers 7 bases. The V segment lost 7 bases and the J segment 3 bases; nucleotides outside the gene matches: 17. The CDR3 is 17 residues long. CDR1 is MDHEN, CDR2 SYDVKM, per germline. The CDR3 is CASTTTWAGREEETQYF. In DNA, the CDR3 is TGTGCCAGCACCACGACCTGGGCGGGGAGGGAAGAAGAGACCCAGTACTTC.

The chain is built from TRBV2 and TRBJ1-1; a weak D match, TRBD1 (6 bases). Germline CDR1 and CDR2: SNHLY and FYNNEI. V was shortened by 4 bases and J by 6 bases, with 9 bases between the two germline ends. The length of the CDR3 is 12 residues. The CDR3: CASSAGDSEAFF. The CDR3 region has the DNA TGTGCCAGCAGTGCAGGGGACTCTGAAGCTTTCTTT.

This chain links TRBV29-1 with TRBJ2-1; TRBD1 agrees at 8 bases. Per germline, CDR1 SQVTM and CDR2 ANQGSEA. The trim removed 6 bases at V and 8 bases at J, leaving 3 bases unmatched. The CDR3 totals 11 residues. CDR3 sequence: CSVDRGDEQFF. The CDR3 DNA reads TGCAGCGTAGACAGGGGCGATGAGCAGTTCTTC.

This clone has only one observation. The CDR3 reads CASSFPAGGHNEQFF. The DNA for the CDR3 is TGTGCCAGCAGCTTCCCAGCGGGGGGGCACAATGAGCAGTTCTTC. The chain has TRBV5-6 and TRBJ2-1; 10 bases agree with TRBD2. This CDR3 has 15 amino acids. J was trimmed by 5 bases and V by 2 bases; bases with no gene match: 4. Germline CDR1 is SGHDT and CDR2 is YYEEEE.

This clone was counted between two and nine times. This chain connects TRBV9 to TRBJ1-2; D is ambiguous. In germline, CDR1 is SGDLS, CDR2 YYNGEE. Trimming cost V 3 bases and J 8 bases, with 8 bases left between them. This CDR3 has 11 residues. CDR3 bases: TGTGCCAGCAGCGCAATGTACGGCTACACCTTC. Translating it yields CASSAMYGYTF.

The chain is built from TRBV4-1 and TRBJ1-1, with D unresolved. This CDR3 has 15 amino acids. V was cut by 4 bases and J by 7 bases, with 19 bases left in between. Germline V gene lookup returns CDR1 MGHRA and CDR2 YSYEKL. CDR3 in amino acids: CASSLRSGETSEAFF. The CDR3, as DNA: TGCGCCAGCAGCCTGAGGAGTGGGGAAACGAGTGAAGCTTTCTTT.